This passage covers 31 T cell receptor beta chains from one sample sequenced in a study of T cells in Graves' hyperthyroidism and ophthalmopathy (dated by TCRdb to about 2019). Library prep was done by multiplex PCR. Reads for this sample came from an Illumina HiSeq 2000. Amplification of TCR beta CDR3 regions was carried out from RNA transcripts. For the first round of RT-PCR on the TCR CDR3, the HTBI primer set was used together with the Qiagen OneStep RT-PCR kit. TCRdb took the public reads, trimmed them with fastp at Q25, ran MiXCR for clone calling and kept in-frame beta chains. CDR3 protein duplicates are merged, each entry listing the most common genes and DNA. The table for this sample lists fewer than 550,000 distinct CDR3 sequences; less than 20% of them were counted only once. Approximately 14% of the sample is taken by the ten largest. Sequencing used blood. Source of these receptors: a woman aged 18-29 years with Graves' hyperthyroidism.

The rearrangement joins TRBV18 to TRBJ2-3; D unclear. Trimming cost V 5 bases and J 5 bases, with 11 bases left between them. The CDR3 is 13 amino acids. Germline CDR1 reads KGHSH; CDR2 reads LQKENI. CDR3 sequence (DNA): TGTGCCAGCTCAGGACCTCTCGGAGATACGCAGTATTTT. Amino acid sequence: CASSGPLGDTQYF.

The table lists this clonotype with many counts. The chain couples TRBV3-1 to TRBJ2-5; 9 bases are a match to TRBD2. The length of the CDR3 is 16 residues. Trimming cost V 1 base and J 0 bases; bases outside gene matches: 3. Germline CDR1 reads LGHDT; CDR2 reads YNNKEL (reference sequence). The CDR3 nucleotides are TGTGCCAGCAGCCAAGGGACTAGCGTTCACCAAGAGACCCAGTACTTC. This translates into CASSQGTSVHQETQYF.

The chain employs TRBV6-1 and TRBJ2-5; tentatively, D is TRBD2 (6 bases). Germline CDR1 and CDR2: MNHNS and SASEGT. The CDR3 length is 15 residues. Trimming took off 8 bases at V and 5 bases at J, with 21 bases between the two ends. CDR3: CASAAGQGGTETQYF. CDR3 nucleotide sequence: TGTGCCAGCGCGGCGGGCCAGGGAGGAACGGAGACCCAGTACTTC.

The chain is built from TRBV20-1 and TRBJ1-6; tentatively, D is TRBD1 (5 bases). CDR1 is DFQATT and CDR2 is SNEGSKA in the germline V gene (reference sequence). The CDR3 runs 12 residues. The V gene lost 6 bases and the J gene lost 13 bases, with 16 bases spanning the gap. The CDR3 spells CSASQGLPPLHF. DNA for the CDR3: TGCAGTGCAAGTCAGGGACTGCCGCCCCTCCACTTT.

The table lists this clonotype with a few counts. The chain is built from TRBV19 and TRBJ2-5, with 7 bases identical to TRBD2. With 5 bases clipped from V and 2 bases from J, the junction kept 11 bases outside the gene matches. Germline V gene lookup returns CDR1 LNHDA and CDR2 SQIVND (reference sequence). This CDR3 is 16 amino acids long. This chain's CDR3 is CASSVKRGVIQETQYF. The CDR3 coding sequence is TGTGCCAGTAGTGTAAAGCGGGGAGTCATACAAGAGACCCAGTACTTC.

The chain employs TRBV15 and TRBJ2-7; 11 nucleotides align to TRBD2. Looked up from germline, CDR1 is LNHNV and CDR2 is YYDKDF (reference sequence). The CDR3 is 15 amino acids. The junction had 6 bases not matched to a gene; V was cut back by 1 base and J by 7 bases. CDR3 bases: TGTGCCACCAGCAGAGTTTTAGCGGGAGGGCGGGAGCAGTACTTC. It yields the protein CATSRVLAGGREQYF.

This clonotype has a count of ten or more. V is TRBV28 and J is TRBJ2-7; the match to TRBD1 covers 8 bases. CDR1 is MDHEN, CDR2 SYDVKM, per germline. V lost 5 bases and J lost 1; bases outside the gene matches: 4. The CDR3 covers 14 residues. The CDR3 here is CASSRDRTSYEQYF. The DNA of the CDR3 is TGTGCCAGCAGTAGGGACAGGACTTCCTACGAGCAGTACTTC.

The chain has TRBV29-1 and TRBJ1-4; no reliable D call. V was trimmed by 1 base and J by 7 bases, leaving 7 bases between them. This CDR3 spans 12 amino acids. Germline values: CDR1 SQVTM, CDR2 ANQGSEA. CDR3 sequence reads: CSVEVVPEKLFF. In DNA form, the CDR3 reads TGCAGCGTTGAAGTCGTACCTGAAAAACTGTTTTTT.

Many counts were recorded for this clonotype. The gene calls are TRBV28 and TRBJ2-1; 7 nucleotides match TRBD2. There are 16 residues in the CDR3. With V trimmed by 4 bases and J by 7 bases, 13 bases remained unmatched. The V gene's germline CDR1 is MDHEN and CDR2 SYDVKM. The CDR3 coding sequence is TGTGCCAGCAGTTCCCCATCGAGCGGGAACTCTAATGAGCAGTTCTTC. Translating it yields CASSSPSSGNSNEQFF. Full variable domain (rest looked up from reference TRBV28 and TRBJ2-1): DVKVTQSSRYLVKRTGEKVFLECVQDMDHENMFWYRQDPGLGLRLIYFSYDVKMKEKGDIPEGYSVSREKKERFSLILESASTNQTSMYLCASSSPSSGNSNEQFFGPGTRLTVL.

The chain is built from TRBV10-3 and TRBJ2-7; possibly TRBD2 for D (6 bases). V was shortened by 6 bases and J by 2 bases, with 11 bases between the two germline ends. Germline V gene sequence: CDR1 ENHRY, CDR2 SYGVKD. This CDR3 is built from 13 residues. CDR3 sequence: CAIRGQRAYEQYF. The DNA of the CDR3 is TGTGCCATCAGGGGGCAGCGGGCCTACGAGCAGTACTTC.

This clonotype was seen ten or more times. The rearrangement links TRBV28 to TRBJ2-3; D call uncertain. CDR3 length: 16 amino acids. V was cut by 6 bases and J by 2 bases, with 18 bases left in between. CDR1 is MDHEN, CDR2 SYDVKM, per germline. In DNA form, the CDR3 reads TGTGCCAGCAGACCCCCCACGGCGAGAATCACAGATACGCAGTATTTT. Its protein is CASRPPTARITDTQYF.

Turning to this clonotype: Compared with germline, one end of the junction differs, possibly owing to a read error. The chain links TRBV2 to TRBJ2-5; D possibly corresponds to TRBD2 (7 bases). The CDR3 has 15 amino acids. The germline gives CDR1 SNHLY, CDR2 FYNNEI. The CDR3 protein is CAGSEGGGGQETQYF. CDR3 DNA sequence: TGTGCCGGCAGTGAAGGGGGGGGGGGGCAAGAGACCCAGTACTTC.

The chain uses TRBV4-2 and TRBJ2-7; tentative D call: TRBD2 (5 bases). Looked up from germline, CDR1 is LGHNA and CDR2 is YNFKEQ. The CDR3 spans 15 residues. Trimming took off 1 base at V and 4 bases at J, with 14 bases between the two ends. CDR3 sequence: CASSQAGSGGYEQYF. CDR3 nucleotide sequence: TGTGCCAGCAGCCAAGCGGGGTCGGGTGGTTACGAGCAGTACTTC.

The CDR3 here is CASSLVSPPPQGGYTF. CDR3 bases: TGTGCCAGCAGCTTGGTATCCCCTCCTCCCCAGGGGGGCTACACCTTC. The J gene is TRBJ1-2, the V gene TRBV5-5; a possible D gene is TRBD1 (6 bases). The CDR3 is 16 residues long. The V and J ends lost 0 bases and 8 bases respectively, with 20 bases between them. From germline, CDR1 is SGHKS and CDR2 YYEKEE (reference sequence).

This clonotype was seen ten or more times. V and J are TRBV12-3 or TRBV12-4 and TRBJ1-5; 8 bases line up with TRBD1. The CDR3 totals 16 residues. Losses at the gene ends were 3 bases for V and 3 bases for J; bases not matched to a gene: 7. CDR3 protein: CASSFSDRAYNQPQHF. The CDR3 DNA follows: TGTGCCAGCAGTTTCTCGGACAGGGCTTACAATCAGCCCCAGCATTTT.

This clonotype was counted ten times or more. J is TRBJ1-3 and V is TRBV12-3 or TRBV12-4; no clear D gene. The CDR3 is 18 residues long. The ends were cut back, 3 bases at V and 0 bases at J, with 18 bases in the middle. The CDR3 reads CASSFGRRGSGSGNTIYF. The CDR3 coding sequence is TGTGCCAGCAGTTTCGGTAGGCGCGGAAGTGGCTCTGGAAACACCATATATTTT.

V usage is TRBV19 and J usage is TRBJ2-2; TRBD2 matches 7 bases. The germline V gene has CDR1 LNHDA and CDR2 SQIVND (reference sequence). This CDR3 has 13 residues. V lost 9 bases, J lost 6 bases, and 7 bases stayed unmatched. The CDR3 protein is CASRPGGPGELFF. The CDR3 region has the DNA TGTGCCAGCCGCCCGGGGGGTCCCGGGGAGCTGTTTTTT.

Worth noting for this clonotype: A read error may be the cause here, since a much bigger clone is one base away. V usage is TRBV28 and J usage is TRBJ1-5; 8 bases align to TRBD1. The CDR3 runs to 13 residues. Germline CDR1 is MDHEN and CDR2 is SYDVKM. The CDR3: CTSSGQGGQPQHF. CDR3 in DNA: TGTACCAGCAGTGGACAGGGAGGTCAGCCCCAGCATTTT.

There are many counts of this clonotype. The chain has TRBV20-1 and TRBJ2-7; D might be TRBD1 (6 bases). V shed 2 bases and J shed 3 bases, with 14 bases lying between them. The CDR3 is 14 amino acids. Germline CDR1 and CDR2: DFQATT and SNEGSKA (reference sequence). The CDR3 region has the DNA TGCAGTGCTAGATCTGCAGGGGCCATCTACGAGCAGTACTTC. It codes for CSARSAGAIYEQYF.

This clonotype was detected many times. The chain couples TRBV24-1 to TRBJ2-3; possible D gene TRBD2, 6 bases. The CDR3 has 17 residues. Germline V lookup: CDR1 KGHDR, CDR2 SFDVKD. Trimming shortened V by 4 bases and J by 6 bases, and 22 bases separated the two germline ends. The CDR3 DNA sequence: TGTGCCACCAGTGACTTACCCCGGGACTCTAAACGTGATACGCAGTATTTT. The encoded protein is CATSDLPRDSKRDTQYF.

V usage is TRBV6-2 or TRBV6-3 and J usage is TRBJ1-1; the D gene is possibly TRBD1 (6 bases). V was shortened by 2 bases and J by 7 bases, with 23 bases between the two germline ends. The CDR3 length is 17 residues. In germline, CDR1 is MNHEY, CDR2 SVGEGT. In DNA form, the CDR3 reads TGTGCCAGCAGTTACCCCCATGTGCCGGACAGACACCTTGAAGCTTTCTTT. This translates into CASSYPHVPDRHLEAFF.

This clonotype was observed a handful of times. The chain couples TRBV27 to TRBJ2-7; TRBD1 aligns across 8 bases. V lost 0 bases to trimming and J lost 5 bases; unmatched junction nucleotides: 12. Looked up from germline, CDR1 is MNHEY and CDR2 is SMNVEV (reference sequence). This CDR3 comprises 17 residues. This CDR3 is CASSLSVGRGRDHEQYF. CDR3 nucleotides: TGTGCCAGCAGTTTATCGGTGGGCAGGGGGCGTGACCACGAGCAGTACTTC.

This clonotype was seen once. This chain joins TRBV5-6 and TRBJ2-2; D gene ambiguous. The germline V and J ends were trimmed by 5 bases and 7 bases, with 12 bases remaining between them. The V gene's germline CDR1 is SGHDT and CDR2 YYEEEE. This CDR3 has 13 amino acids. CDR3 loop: CASSRSWSGELFF. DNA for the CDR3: TGTGCCAGCAGTCGTAGTTGGAGCGGGGAGCTGTTTTTT.

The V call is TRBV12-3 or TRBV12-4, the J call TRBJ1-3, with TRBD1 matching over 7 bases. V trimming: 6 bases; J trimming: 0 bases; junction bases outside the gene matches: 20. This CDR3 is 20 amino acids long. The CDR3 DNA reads TGTGCCAGCAGCCGTCAATCGACAGGGTGGGCCTCAGGCTCTGGAAACACCATATATTTT. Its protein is CASSRQSTGWASGSGNTIYF.

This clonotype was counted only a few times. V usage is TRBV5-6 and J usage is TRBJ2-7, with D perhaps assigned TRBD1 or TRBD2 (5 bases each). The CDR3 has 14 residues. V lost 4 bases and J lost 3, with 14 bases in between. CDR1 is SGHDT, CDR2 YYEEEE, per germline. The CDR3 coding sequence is TGTGCCAGCAGCCCGCGGGCAGGGATCTACGAGCAGTACTTC. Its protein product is CASSPRAGIYEQYF.

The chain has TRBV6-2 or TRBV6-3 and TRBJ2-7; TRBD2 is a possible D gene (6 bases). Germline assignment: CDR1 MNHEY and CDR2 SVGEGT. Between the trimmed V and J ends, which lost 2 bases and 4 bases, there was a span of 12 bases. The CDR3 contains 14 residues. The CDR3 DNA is TGTGCCAGCAGTTACGGGGGGACCGGGTACGAGCAGTACTTC. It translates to CASSYGGTGYEQYF.

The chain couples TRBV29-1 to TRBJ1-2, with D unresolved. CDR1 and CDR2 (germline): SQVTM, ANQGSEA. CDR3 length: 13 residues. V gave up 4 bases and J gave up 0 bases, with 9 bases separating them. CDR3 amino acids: CSVGGPANYGYTF. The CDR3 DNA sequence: TGCAGCGTTGGCGGGCCAGCTAACTATGGCTACACCTTC.

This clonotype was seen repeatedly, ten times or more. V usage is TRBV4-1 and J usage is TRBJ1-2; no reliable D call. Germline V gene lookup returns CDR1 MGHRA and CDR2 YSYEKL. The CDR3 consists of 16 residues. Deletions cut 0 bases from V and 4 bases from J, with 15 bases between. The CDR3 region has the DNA TGCGCCAGCAGCCAAGACCTTCGACGGAACTCCTATGGCTACACCTTC. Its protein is CASSQDLRRNSYGYTF.

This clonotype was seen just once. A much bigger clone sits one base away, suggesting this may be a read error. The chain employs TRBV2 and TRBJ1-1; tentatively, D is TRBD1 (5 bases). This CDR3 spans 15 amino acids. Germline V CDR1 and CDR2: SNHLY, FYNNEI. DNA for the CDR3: TGTACCAGCAGCCCGGTCACGCAACAGGCCATCCCAGCTTTCTTT. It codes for CTSSPVTQQAIPAFF.

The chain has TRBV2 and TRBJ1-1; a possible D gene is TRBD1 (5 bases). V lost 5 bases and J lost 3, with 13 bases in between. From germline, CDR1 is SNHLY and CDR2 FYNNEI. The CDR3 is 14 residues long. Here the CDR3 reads CASSSVGVDTEAFF. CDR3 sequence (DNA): TGTGCCAGCAGTTCAGTGGGGGTTGACACTGAAGCTTTCTTT. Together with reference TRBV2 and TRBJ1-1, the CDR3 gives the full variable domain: EPEVTQTPSHQVTQMGQEVILRCVPISNHLYFYWYRQILGQKVEFLVSFYNNEISEKSEIFDDQFSVERPDGSNFTLKIRSTKLEDSAMYFCASSSVGVDTEAFFGQGTRLTVV.

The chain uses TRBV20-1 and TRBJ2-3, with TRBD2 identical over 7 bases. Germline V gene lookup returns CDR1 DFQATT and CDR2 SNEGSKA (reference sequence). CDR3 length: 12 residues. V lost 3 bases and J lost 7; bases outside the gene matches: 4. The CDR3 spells CSASAGLYTQYF. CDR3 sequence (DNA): TGCAGTGCTAGCGCGGGACTATATACGCAGTATTTT.